Below are 10 T cell receptor beta chains sequenced from a single sample in a study of OX40 agonist ivuxolimab in advanced cancers. The library was prepared using the immunoSEQ multiplex PCR assay. Sourced from immuneACCESS, this table was stored by TCRdb with only in-frame sequences that have V and J called. A share of the clones is absent; for the studies checked, an unresolved V gene accounts for under half, and the remainder has no known explanation. The sample data list 40,000 or so clones, and around four fifths of these were observed just once. The ten largest account for about 20% of the sample. This sample comprised CD4+ or CD8+ T cells sorted from blood, obtained in a trial of the OX40 agonist ivuxolimab. These receptor sequences come from an adult with an advanced solid tumor such as melanoma, head and neck, liver or kidney cancer.

This chain uses TRBV18 with TRBJ2-7; weak D call: TRBD2 (5 bases). Per germline, CDR1 KGHSH and CDR2 LQKENI. Trimming removed 0 bases at V and 6 bases at J, with 12 bases between. The CDR3 runs 14 residues. Here the CDR3 reads CASSPPGDAGEQYF. The CDR3 DNA sequence: TGTGCCAGCTCACCACCGGGAGACGCGGGCGAGCAGTACTTC.

This clone appeared a single time. The rearrangement joins TRBV27 to TRBJ2-1; the match to TRBD2 covers 14 bases. CDR3 length: 17 amino acids. Germline lookup yields CDR1 MNHEY and CDR2 SMNVEV (reference sequence). V was pared by 6 bases and J by 1 base, with 5 bases of the junction left unmatched. The CDR3 loop is CASSLGLAGGSYNEQFF. The DNA for the CDR3 is TGTGCCAGCAGCCTTGGACTAGCGGGAGGTTCCTACAATGAGCAGTTCTTC.

The chain is built from TRBV4-3 and TRBJ2-1; perhaps TRBD1 as D (6 bases). The CDR3 contains 14 residues. Trimming shortened V by 0 bases and J by 7 bases, and 10 bases separated the two germline ends. Per the germline V gene, CDR1 is LGHNA and CDR2 is YSLEER. The CDR3 here is CASSQERGQNEQFF. CDR3 DNA: TGCGCCAGCAGCCAAGAGCGAGGACAGAATGAGCAGTTCTTC.

V usage is TRBV7-9 and J usage is TRBJ2-1; 8 bases are shared with TRBD2. CDR1 and CDR2 (germline): SEHNR, FQNEAQ (reference sequence). CDR3 size: 17 residues. Trimming removed 0 bases from V and 4 bases from J; junction bases left unmatched: 8. In DNA form, the CDR3 reads TGTGCCAGCAGCTTAGCTTTAGCGGGACTTAAATACAATGAGCAGTTCTTC. It specifies CASSLALAGLKYNEQFF.

The rearrangement links TRBV19 to TRBJ1-5; 9 bases fit TRBD1. The CDR3 sequence is 14 residues long. Germline V gives CDR1 LNHDA, CDR2 SQIVND (reference sequence). CDR3 bases: TGTGCAACAAGGCAGGGACAGGGTGGTCAGCCCCAGCATTTT. This gives the protein CATRQGQGGQPQHF.

This chain links TRBV9 with TRBJ2-2, with TRBD1 matching over 9 bases. The CDR3 extends over 17 amino acids. Losses at the gene ends were 0 bases for V and 7 bases for J; bases not matched to a gene: 10. Germline V CDR1 and CDR2: SGDLS, YYNGEE. This CDR3 reads CASSVDWGTGSRGELFF. In nucleotides, the CDR3 is TGTGCCAGCAGCGTAGATTGGGGGACAGGGTCCCGCGGGGAGCTGTTTTTT.

This clone was observed a few times. V usage is TRBV11-3 and J usage is TRBJ1-1; D gene ambiguous. In germline, CDR1 is SGHNT, CDR2 YENEEA. The CDR3 covers 13 residues. Trimming left V 3 bases short and J 0 bases short, with 5 bases between. The CDR3 is CASSLAMNTEAFF. The CDR3, as DNA: TGTGCCAGCAGCTTGGCTATGAACACTGAAGCTTTCTTT.

The chain has TRBV7-2 and TRBJ2-7; weak D call: TRBD2 (5 bases). The CDR3 covers 13 residues. Trimming removed 1 base at V and 6 bases at J, with 10 bases between. The germline V gene has CDR1 SGHTA and CDR2 FQGNSA. Written as DNA, the CDR3 is TGTGCCAGCAGCTTAGTAGCCCGGGGCGAGCAGTACTTC. The encoded protein is CASSLVARGEQYF.

V usage is TRBV6-5 and J usage is TRBJ1-2; tentative D call: TRBD1 (5 bases). V was trimmed by 5 bases and J by 1 base, leaving 8 bases between them. In germline, CDR1 is MNHEY, CDR2 SVGAGI. This CDR3 contains 13 residues. The CDR3 nucleotides are TGTGCCAGCAGTCCCGACAGTAACTATGGCTACACCTTC. It yields the protein CASSPDSNYGYTF.

This clone was counted once. This sequence joins TRBV4-3 and TRBJ2-5, with 8 nucleotides matching TRBD1. Germline CDR1 and CDR2: LGHNA and YSLEER. The CDR3 spans 16 residues. J gave up 5 bases and V 5 bases, and 13 bases lay outside the gene matches. CDR3 nucleotides: TGCGCCAGCAGCACCCAGGGAACAGGGGGATTCGAGACCCAGTACTTC. Translation gives CASSTQGTGGFETQYF.